This T cell receptor (beta chain) was recovered during a study of monozygotic twins with inflammatory bowel disease. TCRdb re-called the 5' RACE reads and shows each CDR3 protein once, DNA omitted. The sample includes just over 300,000 distinct CDR3 sequences. CDR1 GTSNPN and CDR2 SVGIG come from the germline V gene (reference sequence). The CDR3 extends over 13 amino acids. The TCR comes from a human donor with ulcerative colitis or Crohn's disease, or a healthy co-twin of an affected twin (not recorded which). Sequencing was performed on blood. The chain carries TRBV30 and TRBJ1-5. The CDR3 loop reads CAWSVLSNQPQHF.